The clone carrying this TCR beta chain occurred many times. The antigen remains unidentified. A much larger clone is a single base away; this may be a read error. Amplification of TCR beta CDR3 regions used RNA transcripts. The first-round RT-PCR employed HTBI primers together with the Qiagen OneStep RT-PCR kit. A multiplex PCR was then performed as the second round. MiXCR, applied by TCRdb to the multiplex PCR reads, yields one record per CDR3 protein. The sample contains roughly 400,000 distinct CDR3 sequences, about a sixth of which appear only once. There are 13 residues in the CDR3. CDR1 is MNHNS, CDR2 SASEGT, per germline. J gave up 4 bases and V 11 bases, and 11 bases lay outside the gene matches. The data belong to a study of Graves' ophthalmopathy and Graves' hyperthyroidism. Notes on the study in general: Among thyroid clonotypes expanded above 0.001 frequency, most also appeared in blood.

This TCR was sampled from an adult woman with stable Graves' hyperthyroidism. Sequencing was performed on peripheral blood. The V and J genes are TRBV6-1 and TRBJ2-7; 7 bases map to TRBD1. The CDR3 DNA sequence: TGTGCCGGCGGAGTAGGGGGCGAGTACGAGCAGTACTTC. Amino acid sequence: CAGGVGGEYEQYF.